This T cell receptor beta chain was observed in a study of T cells after posttransplantation cyclophosphamide. The assay was immunoSEQ multiplex PCR, and TCRdb's table has in-frame clones only and misses some. Of under 75,000 clones in the sample, over 85% were seen once. Germline V gene sequence: CDR1 SEHNR, CDR2 FQNEAQ (reference sequence). The CDR3 spans 13 residues. The V call is TRBV7-9, the J call TRBJ2-5; 7 bases align to TRBD2. This receptor was obtained from a woman in her 30s in good health and a related stem cell transplant donor. The sample comprised PBMCs. The CDR3 here is CTCQRGREETQYF. For the CDR3, the DNA is TGTACGTGCCAGCGGGGCCGGGAGGAGACCCAGTACTTC.